This T cell receptor beta chain was identified in a study of T-cell reconstitution after alpha-beta-depleted transplantation in children listed by TCRdb under 2016. Broadly, across the study: Using TCR repertoire profiling, the study followed T-cell immune reconstitution in a quantitative way in children after TCRalphabeta/CD19-depleted allogeneic hematopoietic cell transplantation.

Note on this clonotype: Its antigen remains undetermined. One base away there is no much larger clone; base qualities are not given.

Library preparation used PCR. These reads were obtained on an Illumina HiSeq 2500. TCR library preparation used molecular barcoding, with unique molecular identifiers applied to normalize quantification of the TCRbeta repertoire. TCRdb itself trimmed the public reads at Q25 with fastp, ran MiXCR and retained productive beta chains. CDR3 protein sequences are deduplicated, and each keeps its most common genes and DNA. The sample table holds hundreds of thousands of distinct CDR3 sequences, of which over 9.5% were seen once. About 4.2% of the sample goes to the ten largest clones. The CDR3 has 13 amino acids, counting the end cysteine and phenylalanine. This entry keeps only the CDR3 DNA: 39 bases, framed from base 1. The germline V gene encodes CDR1 SQVTM and CDR2 ANQGSEA. V and J lose 5 bases and 1 base, and a span of 11 bases separates them.

This receptor was identified in a human donor who donated a stem cell graft to a child with acute myeloid leukemia. The chain is encoded by TRBV29-1 joined to TRBJ1-1; too little of a D gene remains to name it. Specimen: PBMCs from the stem cell graft donor, collected from the stem cell graft. The CDR3 protein is CSVLASGNTEAFF. The base sequence is TGCAGCGTTCTCGCATCGGGGAACACTGAAGCTTTCTTT.